The entry below gives a single T cell receptor (beta chain) sequence along with its context. Plated together were some 200,000 CFSE-labeled responder cells and some 200,000 irradiated, violet-dye-labeled stimulator cells. The entry originates in a study of graft-versus-host responses after intestinal transplantation. For the study at large: Transplantation in recipients was multivisceral, liver-intestinal, or isolated intestinal. The study gave all recipients anti-thymocyte globulin induction, then tacrolimus and steroids for two to three years.

CDR1 and CDR2 (germline): SGHNT, YENEEA. This CDR3 spans 16 amino acids. V lost 5 bases and J lost 6, with 20 bases in between. Data came from immunoSEQ multiplex PCR; TCRdb stores just in-frame clones and leaves some out. Found here are around 5,000 clones, approximately 30% of them singletons; the top ten hold roughly 7%. Study outcomes and limitations: The marrow of recipients harbored GvH clones, and ileum or blood showed some of them first. Allografts carried high graft-versus-host to host-versus-graft clonal ratios in patients having graft-donor T cell macrochimerism.

The chain has TRBV11-3 and TRBJ1-5; TRBD1 might be the D (6 bases). Source: alloreactive CD8+ T cells from a mixed lymphocyte reaction culture, taken before intestinal transplant. As to subset: CFSE-low proliferating T cells sorted from approximately 6-day pre-transplant mixed lymphocyte reaction (GvH or HvG direction). The TCR comes from a human patient who received an intestinal transplant. Here the CDR3 reads CASSRTTGKKGQPQHF. The CDR3 DNA follows: TGTGCCAGCAGCCGAACGACAGGCAAAAAGGGTCAGCCCCAGCATTTT.